The source of this T cell receptor (beta chain) is a study of blood T cell repertoires in COVID-19 (dated by TCRdb to 2020 to 2022). The study in broad terms: The collaborator samples originated in the United States, Italy and Spain and spanned the acute and convalescent phases of COVID-19. The prospective study material was composed of cDNA or gDNA derived from T cells, B-cell-depleted T cells, or PBMCs. The dataset comprised deeply sampled blood TCRbeta repertoires from subjects exposed to, actively infected with, or recovered from COVID-19. Where HLA class I and class II types were available, the types were taken from metadata supplied by the sample provider, not from assay-based typing. The repertoires were made available in a free public database intended to serve as a resource for research on the immune response to SARS-CoV-2. A de-identified subject ID, COVID-19 status, age in years and sex were almost always included in the sample metadata. The samples were drawn from the first 160 participants of the ongoing ImmuneRACE study and from some 1,300 subjects provided by 6 global collaborators. Study-level results and caveats: The quantity of clinical and demographic metadata differed by source and by participant and was supplied without curation.

TCRbeta CDR3 regions were amplified from genomic DNA using the immunoSEQ Assay, a bias-controlled multiplex PCR. Per the authors' processing: The number of nucleated cells in each sample was estimated by amplification of reference gene primers within the assay. To quantify the absolute abundance of each unique TCRbeta CDR3 rearrangement, sequence reads were collapsed and filtered. Productive Simpson clonality was computed per sample as the square root of Simpson's diversity index over productive rearrangements. Imported from immuneACCESS, the table was reduced by TCRdb to in-frame sequences with V and J called. These copies leave out some clones; in studies compared against another copy, an unresolved V gene accounts for under half, and the cause of the remainder is not known. D and trimming come from the DNA, and the V and J calls and clone size come from that table. The sample has around 250,000 clones on record, around 89% of them singletons. Of the sample, around 1% is held by the ten largest clones.

V is clipped by 4 bases and J by 4 bases, and the sequence between their germline boundaries is 20 bases long. As encoded in the germline V gene, CDR1 is LGHNA while CDR2 is YNFKEQ. The CDR3 has 17 amino acids, counting the end cysteine and phenylalanine. Only CDR3 DNA is held: 51 bases, read in frame from base 1. A note on this clone: Its antigen is currently not known. Base quality data are lacking; no much larger clone is found one base away.

Enrolling through a virtual design, the prospective study's participants ranged in age from roughly 18 to 89 years and lived across some 23 United States geographic areas. In the prospective study, participants were assigned to cohorts based on the clinical history participants reported in a screening survey and a study questionnaire. Exposed participants had been in contact, within 2 weeks of entering the study, with a person who had a PCR-confirmed or clinician-diagnosed case of COVID-19. Mobile phlebotomists in the prospective study collected whole blood, serum and a nasopharyngeal or oropharyngeal swab from every participant. Participants in the prospective study had the option to provide additional blood draws and questionnaires over an approximately 2-month period. Before DNA extraction, prospective study blood samples were shipped either frozen or at room temperature.

The receptor chain draws on TRBV4-2 and TRBJ2-1; the D gene is perhaps TRBD1, from 5 matching bases. This receptor was identified in a man aged 45-65 years who had been exposed to COVID-19. Sequenced input: PBMCs or T cells enriched from blood (not recorded which). For the CDR3, the sequence is CASSLNPAGLWYNEQFF. The DNA reads TGTGCCAGCAGCCTCAACCCGGCAGGGCTTTGGTACAATGAGCAGTTCTTC.